The sequence of this T cell receptor beta chain was determined in a study of untreated major depressive disorder. Remarks on this clone: As yet, its antigen is unknown.

Findings and caveats of the study: All top five TRBV05-01 clones per subject were private clones. Differences in TRBV25-01 and TRBV02-01 usage did not reach significance.

The assay was immunoSEQ multiplex PCR, and TCRdb's table has in-frame clones only and misses some. Counted here are tens of thousands of clones, just under 90% occurring once; the ten biggest clones make up about 0.45%. CDR3 size: 14 residues. Germline V gene data show CDR1 as MNHNY and CDR2 as SVGAGI (reference sequence). Trimming pared 3 bases from V and 3 bases from J, leaving 11 bases between. From thawed PBMCs, CD4+ T cells were purified by negative selection. The clonotype originates from a woman in her forties in good health. The sample comprised CD4+ T cells from PBMCs. The chain employs TRBV6-6 and TRBJ1-2; D might be TRBD1 (6 bases). The CDR3 DNA follows: TGTGCCAGCAGTTATCGGAGGACAGACTATGGCTACACCTTC. Translation: CASSYRRTDYGYTF.